A single sample is the source of the 7 T cell receptor beta chains below, sequenced in a study of beta chain features in type 1 diabetes. Every isolated RNA sample was fully reverse transcribed, so sequencing captured expressed TCRB transcripts. Repertoires were generated with immunoSEQ multiplex PCR, while TCRdb's copy carries only in-frame clones and drops some. The sample has under 950,000 clones, roughly 16% seen once. The specimen sequenced was naive CD4+ T cells from blood. Every receptor here comes from a woman aged 18-30 years in good health.

In its sample, this clone was seen a few times. The V call is TRBV28, the J call TRBJ1-3; D remains ambiguous. In germline, CDR1 is MDHEN, CDR2 SYDVKM. The V end was cut by 6 bases, the J end by 3 bases, with 9 bases between. CDR3 length: 13 amino acids. This chain's CDR3 is CASSRPIGNTIYF. CDR3 nucleotide sequence: TGTGCCAGCAGCCGACCTATTGGAAACACCATATATTTT.

This clone has more than one count but fewer than ten. The chain uses TRBV7-2 and TRBJ2-5; D remains unclear. Trimming cost V 5 bases and J 5 bases, with 9 bases left between them. The germline V gene encodes CDR1 SGHTA and CDR2 FQGNSA. The CDR3 has 12 residues. Written as DNA, the CDR3 is TGTGCCAGCAGCAAAACTTTGGAGACCCAGTACTTC. Its translation: CASSKTLETQYF.

This clone has only a few counts. CDR3: CASSQEGLAGKNEQFF. CDR3 DNA sequence: TGTGCCAGCAGCCAAGAAGGACTAGCTGGGAAGAATGAGCAGTTCTTC. V and J are TRBV4-2 and TRBJ2-1, with TRBD2 identical over 8 bases. The V and J ends lost 0 bases and 7 bases, in that order; junction bases with no gene match: 8. There are 16 residues in the CDR3. Germline V gene lookup returns CDR1 LGHNA and CDR2 YNFKEQ.

A few counts support this clone. V is TRBV5-4 and J is TRBJ2-7; tentative D call: TRBD2 (6 bases). The CDR3 contains 14 residues. Germline CDR1 and CDR2: SGHNT and YYREEE (reference sequence). Trimming removed 0 bases from V and 7 bases from J, with 14 bases in between. The CDR3 region has the DNA TGTGCCAGCAGCTTGGGGTATCCCGCGGGGGAGCAGTACTTC. Amino acids: CASSLGYPAGEQYF.

The V gene is TRBV6-5, the J gene TRBJ2-7; TRBD2 matches at 9 bases. In germline, CDR1 is MNHEY, CDR2 SVGAGI. This CDR3 has 15 residues. V shed 5 bases, J shed 7 bases, and the junction held 12 bases outside the gene matches. The CDR3 spells CASSPPGSGSGEQYF. In DNA form, the CDR3 reads TGTGCCAGCAGTCCCCCTGGTAGCGGGAGTGGGGAGCAGTACTTC.

The chain uses TRBV6-1 and TRBJ1-1, with 8 bases lining up with TRBD1. V dropped 6 bases and J dropped 1; count of bases not matched to a gene: 7. In germline, CDR1 is MNHNS, CDR2 SASEGT. The CDR3 has 15 residues. Here the CDR3 DNA reads TGTGCCAGCAGCCCAGGGGGCCCCGGGAACACTGAAGCTTTCTTT. Encoded protein: CASSPGGPGNTEAFF.

This clone occurred a few times. The V and J genes are TRBV7-8 and TRBJ2-5; TRBD2 aligns across 16 bases. CDR3 length equals 18 residues. CDR1 is SGHVS, CDR2 FQNEAQ, per germline. Unmatched junction bases numbered 8, after V lost 6 bases and J lost 1 base. CDR3 coding DNA: TGTGCCAGCAGTTCACCCGGGACTAGCGGGAGGGGCCAAGAGACCCAGTACTTC. Protein product: CASSSPGTSGRGQETQYF.